This record concerns one T cell receptor beta chain sequence. Its antigen is undetermined. The ends lost 2 bases at V and 4 bases at J; junction bases unmatched: 7. Germline V lookup: CDR1 SEHNR, CDR2 FQNEAQ (reference sequence). CDR3 size: 15 residues. This sample is drawn from a study of shared clonotypes between healthy human individuals. Overall study: Plates per donor: three CD4 naive, three CD4 memory, two CD8 naive, one CD8 memory. Study results and caveats: Generally, estimated richness proved larger in naive subsets than it did in memory subsets.

Recent acute infections and vaccinations were absent in the healthy HIV-negative adult donors. Produced via immunoSEQ multiplex PCR; TCRdb's table is partial and in-frame only. The sample yields about 680,000 clones, around three quarters seen once. Material for sequencing was memory CD4+ T cells sorted from blood. Subset reported: CD45RA-negative fraction. This chain connects TRBV7-9 to TRBJ1-2, with 7 positions matching TRBD1. The source is a woman aged 25 to 39 in good health. CDR3 DNA sequence: TGTGCCAGCAGCTTAATCCGGAAGGGGGCCTATGGCTACACCTTC. This gives the protein CASSLIRKGAYGYTF.